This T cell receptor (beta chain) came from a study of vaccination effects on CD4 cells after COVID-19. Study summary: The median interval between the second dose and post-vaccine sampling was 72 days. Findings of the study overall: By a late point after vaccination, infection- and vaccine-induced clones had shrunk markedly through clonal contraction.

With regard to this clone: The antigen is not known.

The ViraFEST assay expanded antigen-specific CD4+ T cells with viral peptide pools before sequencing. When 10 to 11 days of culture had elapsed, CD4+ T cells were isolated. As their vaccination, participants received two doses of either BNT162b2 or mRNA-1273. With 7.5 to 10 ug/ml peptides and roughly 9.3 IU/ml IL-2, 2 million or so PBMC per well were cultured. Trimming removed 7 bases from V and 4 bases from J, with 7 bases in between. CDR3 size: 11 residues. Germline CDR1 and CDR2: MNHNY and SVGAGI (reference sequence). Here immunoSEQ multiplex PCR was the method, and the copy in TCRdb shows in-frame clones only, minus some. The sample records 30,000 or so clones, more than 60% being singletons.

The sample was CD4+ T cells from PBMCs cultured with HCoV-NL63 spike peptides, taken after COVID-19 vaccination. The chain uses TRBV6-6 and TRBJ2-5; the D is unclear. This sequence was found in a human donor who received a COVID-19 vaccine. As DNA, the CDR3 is TGTGCCAGCACCAAGGGAGAGACCCAGTACTTC. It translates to CASTKGETQYF.